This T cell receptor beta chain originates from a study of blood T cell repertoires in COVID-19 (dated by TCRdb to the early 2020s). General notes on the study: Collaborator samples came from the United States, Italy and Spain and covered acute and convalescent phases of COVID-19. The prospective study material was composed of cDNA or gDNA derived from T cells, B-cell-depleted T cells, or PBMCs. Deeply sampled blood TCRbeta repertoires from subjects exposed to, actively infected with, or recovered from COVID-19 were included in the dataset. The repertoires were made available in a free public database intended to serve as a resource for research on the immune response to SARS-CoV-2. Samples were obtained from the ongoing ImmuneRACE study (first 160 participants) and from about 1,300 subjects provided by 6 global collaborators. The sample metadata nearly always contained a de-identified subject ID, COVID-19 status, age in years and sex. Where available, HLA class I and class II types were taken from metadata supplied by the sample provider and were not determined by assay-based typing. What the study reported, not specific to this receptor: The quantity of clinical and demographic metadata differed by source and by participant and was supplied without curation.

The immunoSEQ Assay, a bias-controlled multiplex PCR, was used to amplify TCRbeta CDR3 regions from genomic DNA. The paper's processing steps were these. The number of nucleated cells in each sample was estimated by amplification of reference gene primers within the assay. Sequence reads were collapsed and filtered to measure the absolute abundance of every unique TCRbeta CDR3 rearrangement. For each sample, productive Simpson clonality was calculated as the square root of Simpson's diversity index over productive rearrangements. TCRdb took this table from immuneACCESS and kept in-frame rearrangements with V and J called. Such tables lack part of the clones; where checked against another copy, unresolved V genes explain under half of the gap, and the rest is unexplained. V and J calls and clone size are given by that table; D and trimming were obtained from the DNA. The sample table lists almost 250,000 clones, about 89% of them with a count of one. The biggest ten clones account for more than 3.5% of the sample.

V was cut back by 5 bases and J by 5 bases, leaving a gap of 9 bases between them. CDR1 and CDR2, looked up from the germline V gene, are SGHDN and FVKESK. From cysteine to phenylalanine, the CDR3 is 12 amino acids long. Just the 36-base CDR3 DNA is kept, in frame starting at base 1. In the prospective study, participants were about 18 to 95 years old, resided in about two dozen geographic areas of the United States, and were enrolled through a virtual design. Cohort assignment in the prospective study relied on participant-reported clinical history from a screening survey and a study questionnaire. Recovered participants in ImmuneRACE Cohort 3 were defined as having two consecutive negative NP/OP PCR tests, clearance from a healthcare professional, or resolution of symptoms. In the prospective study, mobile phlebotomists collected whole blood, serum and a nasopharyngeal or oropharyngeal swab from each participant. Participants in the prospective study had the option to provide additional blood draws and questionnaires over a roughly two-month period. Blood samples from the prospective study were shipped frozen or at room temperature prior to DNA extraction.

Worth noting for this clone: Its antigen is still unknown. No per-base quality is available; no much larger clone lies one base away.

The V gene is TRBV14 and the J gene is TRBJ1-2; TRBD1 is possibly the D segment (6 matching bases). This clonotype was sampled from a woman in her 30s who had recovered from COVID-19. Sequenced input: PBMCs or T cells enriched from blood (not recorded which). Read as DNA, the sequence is TGTGCCAGCAGCGTCAGGGGTTATGGCTACACCTTC. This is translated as CASSVRGYGYTF.